The clone carrying this T cell receptor beta chain was found once. This specimen comes from a study of blood T cell repertoires in COVID-19. Study overall: T cells, B-cell-depleted T cells, or PBMCs supplied cDNA or gDNA.

This CDR3 spans 14 amino acids. The V gene end was trimmed by 0 bases and the J gene end by 9 bases; junction bases not matched to a gene: 3. The germline gives CDR1 SGHRS, CDR2 YFSETQ. As handled by the study authors: Cell counts per sample came from amplifying reference gene primers. Assay used: immunoSEQ multiplex PCR; TCRdb lists only in-frame clones, some missing. V, J and clone size are those of that table, while D and trimming were read from the DNA. Among 20,000 to 30,000 clones listed, approximately 94% were seen once. The receptor's source is a woman in her fifties or sixties with active COVID-19. This chain uses TRBV5-1 with TRBJ1-6; 7 bases line up with TRBD1. Sequencing was performed on peripheral blood. The CDR3 region is CASSLGQGSSPLHF. DNA of the CDR3: TGCGCCAGCAGCTTGGGACAGGGATCTTCACCCCTCCACTTT.